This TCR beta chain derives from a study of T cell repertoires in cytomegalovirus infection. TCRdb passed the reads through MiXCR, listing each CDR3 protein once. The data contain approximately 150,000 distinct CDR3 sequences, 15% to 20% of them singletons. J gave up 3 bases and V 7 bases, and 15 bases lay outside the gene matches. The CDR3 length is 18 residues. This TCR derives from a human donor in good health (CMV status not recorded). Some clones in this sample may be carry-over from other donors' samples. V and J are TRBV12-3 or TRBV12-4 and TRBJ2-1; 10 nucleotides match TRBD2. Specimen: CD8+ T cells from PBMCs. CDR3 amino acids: CASTPGVSGGENYNEQFF. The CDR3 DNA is TGTGCCAGCACCCCAGGGGTCAGCGGGGGGGAAAACTACAATGAGCAGTTCTTC.